This TCR beta chain is from a study of cytomegalovirus exposure and HLA in healthy donors. With 4 bases removed from V and 4 bases from J, the gap between germline ends came to 19 bases. The germline V gene encodes CDR1 SGHVS and CDR2 FNYEAQ. The CDR3 runs to 16 residues. Clones were sequenced by immunoSEQ multiplex PCR, and TCRdb holds only the in-frame ones, with some missing. The profile shows about 66,000 clones, around 97% of them singletons. With respect to this clone: Its antigen remains unidentified.

Study-wide points: Some public TCRs appeared in many individuals, while most sequences were rare. For cytomegalovirus status, the classifier reportedly gave diagnoses with high specificity and sensitivity.

The gene calls are TRBV7-6 and TRBJ1-1; D call uncertain. This TCR was recovered from a woman under 30 in good health and CMV-seropositive. Sequences were obtained from PBMCs. The CDR3 DNA follows: TGTGCCAGCAGCTCGGACCCGGGCCTCCGGGGCACTGAAGCTTTCTTT. Translating gives CASSSDPGLRGTEAFF.